The 20 T cell receptor beta chains presented below share a single source sample, sequenced in a study of T cell responses to AZD1222 COVID-19 vaccine. Assay used: immunoSEQ multiplex PCR; TCRdb lists only in-frame clones, some missing. The table records roughly 150,000 clones, approximately 92% of them present only once. The sample in question was peripheral blood, obtained 28 days after the second AZD1222 dose. These receptor sequences come from an adult who received the AZD1222 COVID-19 vaccine.

V and J are TRBV11-2 and TRBJ2-7; D is unclear. CDR1 is SGHAT, CDR2 FQNNGV, per germline. This CDR3 region has 14 residues. V was shortened by 1 base and J by 4 bases, with 11 bases between the two germline ends. CDR3 sequence (DNA): TGTGCCAGCAGCTTAGCCCTTTTTACTTACGAGCAGTACTTC. This gives the protein CASSLALFTYEQYF.

The chain employs TRBV5-1 and TRBJ1-6, with 7 bases fitting TRBD1. There are 15 residues in the CDR3. The V gene end was trimmed by 3 bases and the J gene end by 7 bases; junction bases not matched to a gene: 7. Germline lookup yields CDR1 SGHRS and CDR2 YFSETQ. The CDR3 DNA sequence: TGCGCCAGCAGCTGGGGCTCGACAGGGAATTCACCCCTCCACTTT. It codes for CASSWGSTGNSPLHF.

The chain employs TRBV4-3 and TRBJ1-1; D unclear. Germline values: CDR1 LGHNA, CDR2 YSLEER. This CDR3 spans 14 amino acids. The V end was cut by 0 bases, the J end by 2 bases, with 7 bases between. CDR3: CASSQDPGNTEAFF. CDR3 DNA sequence: TGCGCCAGCAGCCAAGATCCAGGTAACACTGAAGCTTTCTTT.

The CDR3 DNA reads TGTGCCTGGAGTGTAAGCGGGGCCGGGGAGCTGTTTTTT. This gives the protein CAWSVSGAGELFF. V gene TRBV30 combines with J gene TRBJ2-2; 7 bases fit TRBD2. The CDR3 extends over 13 amino acids. The trim removed 0 bases at V and 6 bases at J, leaving 1 base unmatched. Per germline, CDR1 GTSNPN and CDR2 SVGIG (reference sequence).

The chain uses TRBV9 and TRBJ1-6; no firm D call. This CDR3 is 15 amino acids long. CDR1 SGDLS and CDR2 YYNGEE come from the germline V gene. The germline V and J ends were trimmed by 0 bases and 9 bases, with 13 bases remaining between them. Written as DNA, the CDR3 is TGTGCCAGCAGCGTAGGAAGTGATCGTGTTTCACCCCTCCACTTT. Encoded protein: CASSVGSDRVSPLHF.

This chain links TRBV15 with TRBJ1-5; D ambiguous. From germline, CDR1 is LNHNV and CDR2 YYDKDF (reference sequence). The V end was cut by 1 base, the J end by 4 bases, with 14 bases between. CDR3 length: 16 residues. CDR3 loop: CATSRASTDWNQPQHF. The CDR3 DNA reads as TGTGCCACCAGCAGAGCCTCGACGGATTGGAATCAGCCCCAGCATTTT.

The chain uses TRBV5-1 and TRBJ2-1, with a possible D match to TRBD2 (6 bases). CDR3 length: 15 amino acids. CDR1 is SGHRS and CDR2 is YFSETQ in the germline V gene. V shed 5 bases and J shed 8 bases, with 20 bases lying between them. In DNA, the CDR3 is TGCGCCAGCAGAAGTCACGGGAGCCTTCGGGATGAGCAGTTCTTC. Protein sequence: CASRSHGSLRDEQFF. Full variable domain (missing parts from reference TRBV5-1 and TRBJ2-1): KAGVTQTPRYLIKTRGQQVTLSCSPISGHRSVSWYQQTPGQGLQFLFEYFSETQRNKGNFPGRFSGRQFSNSRSEMNVSTLELGDSALYLCASRSHGSLRDEQFFGPGTRLTVL.

This clone was counted only a few times. The chain joins TRBV27 to TRBJ2-7; D remains ambiguous. There are 13 residues in the CDR3. Per the germline V gene, CDR1 is MNHEY and CDR2 is SMNVEV (reference sequence). V was pared by 6 bases and J by 0 bases, with 9 bases between. DNA for the CDR3: TGTGCCAGCAGCGCACTAAGCTCCTACGAGCAGTACTTC. Protein product: CASSALSSYEQYF.

This rearrangement joins TRBV30 to TRBJ1-4; D is unclear. The CDR3 sequence is 14 residues long. Germline values: CDR1 GTSNPN, CDR2 SVGIG (reference sequence). V was clipped by 2 bases and J by 8 bases, with 15 bases between them. The CDR3 region is CAWSPPGLREKLFF. The CDR3 nucleotides are TGTGCCTGGAGTCCCCCGGGATTAAGGGAAAAACTGTTTTTT. The complete variable domain, with remaining parts taken from reference TRBV30 and TRBJ1-4, reads SQTIHQWPATLVQPVGSPLSLECTVEGTSNPNLYWYRQAAGRGLQLLFYSVGIGQISSEVPQNLSASRPQDRQFILSSKKLLLSDSGFYLCAWSPPGLREKLFFGSGTQLSVL.

This clone has only one observation. The gene calls are TRBV6-5 and TRBJ1-1; TRBD1 might be the D (5 bases). The CDR3 is 15 amino acids. Germline V gene data show CDR1 as MNHEY and CDR2 as SVGAGI. Trimming pared 6 bases from V and 4 bases from J, leaving 18 bases between. CDR3 sequence (DNA): TGTGCCAGCAGGGCTGAAGGGGCTTTCACCACTGAAGCTTTCTTT. This translates into CASRAEGAFTTEAFF.

The chain employs TRBV28 and TRBJ2-1; no firm D call. This CDR3 has 12 residues. Germline-derived CDR1 and CDR2 are MDHEN and SYDVKM. Deletions cut 6 bases from V and 12 bases from J, with 15 bases between. For the CDR3, the DNA is TGTGCCAGCAGCTCGACACCACCGGGGCAGTTCTTC. Translation gives CASSSTPPGQFF.

The V and J genes are TRBV27 and TRBJ1-1; D unresolved. Germline values: CDR1 MNHEY, CDR2 SMNVEV (reference sequence). The CDR3 loop spans 13 amino acids. The V end lost 2 bases, the J end lost 3 bases, and 7 bases lay between the germline ends. The CDR3 DNA follows: TGTGCCAGCAGTTTAAGTGGGGACACTGAAGCTTTCTTT. Translation: CASSLSGDTEAFF.

The DNA of the CDR3 is TGCGCCAGCAGCTTCACAGGGGCCAATGAGCAGTTCTTC. This gives the protein CASSFTGANEQFF. This rearrangement joins TRBV5-1 to TRBJ2-1, with 7 bases fitting TRBD1. The trim removed 2 bases at V and 6 bases at J, leaving 2 bases unmatched. The germline V gene has CDR1 SGHRS and CDR2 YFSETQ. The CDR3 spans 13 residues. The full variable domain, completed using reference TRBV5-1 and TRBJ2-1, is KAGVTQTPRYLIKTRGQQVTLSCSPISGHRSVSWYQQTPGQGLQFLFEYFSETQRNKGNFPGRFSGRQFSNSRSEMNVSTLELGDSALYLCASSFTGANEQFFGPGTRLTVL.

The V and J genes are TRBV2 and TRBJ1-6; D ambiguous. In germline, CDR1 is SNHLY, CDR2 FYNNEI. The CDR3 loop spans 14 amino acids. V gave up 2 bases and J gave up 4 bases, with 6 bases separating them. CDR3 loop: CASSEKRYNSPLHF. In DNA form, the CDR3 reads TGTGCCAGCAGTGAAAAGAGATATAATTCACCCCTCCACTTT. The full variable domain, rest sourced from reference TRBV2 and TRBJ1-6, is EPEVTQTPSHQVTQMGQEVILRCVPISNHLYFYWYRQILGQKVEFLVSFYNNEISEKSEIFDDQFSVERPDGSNFTLKIRSTKLEDSAMYFCASSEKRYNSPLHFGNGTRLTVT.

V is TRBV7-8 and J is TRBJ1-4; D remains ambiguous. V was clipped by 2 bases and J by 5 bases, with 12 bases between them. CDR1 SGHVS and CDR2 FQNEAQ come from the germline V gene. The CDR3 is made up of 15 amino acids. CDR3 nucleotide sequence: TGTGCCAGCAGCTTACGGTGGCACCGGAATGAAAAACTGTTTTTT. It translates to CASSLRWHRNEKLFF.

This clone was seen just once. The rearrangement uses TRBV7-2 and TRBJ2-5; TRBD2 might be the D (5 bases). Germline CDR1 SGHTA, CDR2 FQGNSA. Trimming removed 8 bases from V and 4 bases from J, with 17 bases in between. The CDR3 sequence is 14 residues long. CDR3 region: CASAPPGIRETQYF. CDR3 bases: TGTGCCAGCGCCCCCCCGGGGATAAGAGAGACCCAGTACTTC.

This clone was seen only once. The J gene is TRBJ1-5, the V gene TRBV5-6; TRBD1 aligns across 8 bases. Germline loops: CDR1 SGHDT, CDR2 YYEEEE. Trimming removed 4 bases from V and 7 bases from J; junction bases left unmatched: 7. The CDR3 spans 14 residues. CDR3 residues: CASSAGQAGQPQHF. DNA for the CDR3: TGTGCCAGCAGCGCGGGACAGGCTGGGCAGCCCCAGCATTTT.

The CDR3 loop is CASSMGQGISNQPQHF. The CDR3 bases are TGTGCCAGTAGTATGGGACAGGGTATCAGCAATCAGCCCCAGCATTTT. The chain employs TRBV19 and TRBJ1-5, with 9 bases that match TRBD1. The V gene's germline CDR1 is LNHDA and CDR2 SQIVND (reference sequence). The junction had 4 bases not matched to a gene; V was cut back by 3 bases and J by 1 base. This CDR3 is 16 amino acids long.

This sequence joins TRBV19 and TRBJ2-3; D may match TRBD1 or TRBD2 (6 bases each). V was cut by 5 bases and J by 5 bases, with 14 bases left in between. The germline V gene has CDR1 LNHDA and CDR2 SQIVND (reference sequence). The CDR3 runs to 14 residues. The CDR3: CASSPSGAGDTQYF. The CDR3 DNA reads as TGTGCCAGTAGTCCCTCGGGGGCTGGAGATACGCAGTATTTT.

This clone was counted a single time. V usage is TRBV18 and J usage is TRBJ1-6; 8 bases line up with TRBD1. Per germline, CDR1 KGHSH and CDR2 LQKENI. Trimming at V came to 6 bases and at J to 8 bases, leaving 12 bases not matched to a gene. This CDR3 region has 16 residues. CDR3: CASSPNVDRGDSPLHF. The CDR3 DNA reads TGTGCCAGCTCCCCGAATGTCGACAGGGGTGATTCACCCCTCCACTTT.